A single sample is the source of the 7 T cell receptor beta chains below, sequenced in a study of cytomegalovirus exposure and HLA in healthy donors. Amplification used 60 Vbeta primers and 13 Jbeta primers. This table comes from immunoSEQ multiplex PCR, and its TCRdb copy is limited to in-frame clones, with some not included. The sample shows around 160,000 clones, 80% of them seen only once. Input material: PBMCs. These TCRs come from a human donor in good health.

The V and J genes are TRBV5-1 and TRBJ1-1; D gene uncertain. The CDR3 runs to 13 residues. Germline V gene sequence: CDR1 SGHRS, CDR2 YFSETQ. Trimming took 2 bases from V and 1 from J, leaving 6 bases between them. The CDR3 reads CASSLSSNTEAFF. The CDR3 nucleotides read TGCGCCAGCAGCTTATCATCGAACACTGAAGCTTTCTTT.

The gene calls are TRBV7-2 and TRBJ2-3, with 7 bases fitting TRBD2. The V gene end was trimmed by 0 bases and the J gene end by 5 bases; junction bases not matched to a gene: 8. Germline loops: CDR1 SGHTA, CDR2 FQGNSA. The CDR3 is made up of 16 amino acids. In DNA form, the CDR3 reads TGTGCCAGCAGCTTAGCAGGAGCGGGGAGGGGAGATACGCAGTATTTT. Translated, it gives CASSLAGAGRGDTQYF.

The chain has TRBV2 and TRBJ2-5; TRBD2 matches at 8 bases. CDR1 and CDR2 (germline): SNHLY, FYNNEI. The trim removed 0 bases at V and 5 bases at J, leaving 2 bases unmatched. The CDR3 consists of 14 residues. DNA for the CDR3: TGTGCCAGCAGTGAAGCGTTAGCGGGGGAGACCCAGTACTTC. Translated, it gives CASSEALAGETQYF.

This clone was recorded a few times. The chain links TRBV6-5 to TRBJ1-2, with D hard to call. CDR3 length equals 13 residues. Trimming shortened V by 5 bases and J by 8 bases, and 15 bases separated the two germline ends. From germline, CDR1 is MNHEY and CDR2 SVGAGI. The CDR3 here is CASSRNLIEGYTF. CDR3 DNA sequence: TGTGCCAGCAGTCGTAATCTGATAGAAGGCTACACCTTC.

The genes are TRBV27 and TRBJ1-5; D remains ambiguous. The V end was cut by 8 bases, the J end by 4 bases, with 15 bases between. Per germline, CDR1 MNHEY and CDR2 SMNVEV (reference sequence). CDR3 size: 14 residues. In nucleotides, the CDR3 is TGTGCCAGCGGGCCCGGCAGTCTTAATCAGCCCCAGCATTTT. This sequence encodes CASGPGSLNQPQHF.

The CDR3 spells CASTRLAEQFF. The CDR3 coding sequence is TGTGCCAGCACCCGACTAGCGGAGCAGTTCTTC. The V call is TRBV2, the J call TRBJ2-1; 8 bases fit TRBD2. The CDR3 contains 11 residues. Germline loops: CDR1 SNHLY, CDR2 FYNNEI. Unmatched junction bases numbered 3, after V lost 7 bases and J lost 10 bases.

This sequence joins TRBV2 and TRBJ2-2; D gene unclear. The length of the CDR3 is 14 residues. CDR1 and CDR2 from the germline V gene are SNHLY and FYNNEI. Trimming took 6 bases from V and 5 from J, leaving 13 bases between them. The CDR3: CASSIVTGTGELFF. The CDR3 coding sequence is TGTGCCAGCAGCATAGTCACCGGGACCGGGGAGCTGTTTTTT.